The entry below describes one T cell receptor (beta chain). What it recognizes is unknown. This entry belongs to a study of Ad26.COV2.S vaccination and SARS-CoV-2 variants. Turning to the study itself: A COV1001 Ad26.COV2.S trial-arm participant provided the sample. Study-wide results and limits: Vaccine recipients surpassed placebo recipients in spike-specific TCR breadth. Vaccinees and placebo recipients showed similar non-spike TCR breadth.

Repertoires were generated with immunoSEQ multiplex PCR, while TCRdb's copy carries only in-frame clones and drops some. The repertoire holds 410,000 or so clones, with about 93% as singletons. Regarding treatment: approximately 18 received Ad26.COV2.S at low or high dose, single or two shots; 5 received placebo; per-sample allocation not given. After the first vaccine or placebo injection, samples were drawn on day 63. With V trimmed by 6 bases and J by 6 bases, 8 bases remained unmatched. The germline V gene encodes CDR1 LNHDA and CDR2 SQIVND (reference sequence). The CDR3 contains 15 residues. The chain uses TRBV19 and TRBJ2-1, with 10 bases that match TRBD1. Specimen: peripheral blood, collected in a trial of Ad26.COV2.S vaccine versus placebo. The sequence was collected from a person aged 18-60 years who received the Ad26.COV2.S COVID-19 vaccine or a placebo. Written as DNA, the CDR3 is TGTGCCAGTAGCAATGGACAGGGGGTTACCAATGAGCAGTTCTTC. It specifies CASSNGQGVTNEQFF. The full variable domain, rest sourced from reference TRBV19 and TRBJ2-1, is DGGITQSPKYLFRKEGQNVTLSCEQNLNHDAMYWYRQDPGQGLRLIYYSQIVNDFQKGDIAEGYSVSREKKESFPLTVTSAQKNPTAFYLCASSNGQGVTNEQFFGPGTRLTVL.